These 7 T cell receptor beta chains originate from one sample sequenced in a study of CD8+ T cells in alopecia areata. Reverse transcription of extracted RNA yielded cDNA, which provided the sequencing template. Repertoires were generated with immunoSEQ multiplex PCR, while TCRdb's copy carries only in-frame clones and drops some. Of approximately 300,000 clones listed, 58% are singletons. Documented treatment: oral pan-JAK inhibitor, 5-10 mg twice daily. The material was CD4+ T cells sorted from blood, obtained at week 24, from a patient treated with tofacitinib. Receptors were obtained from a human donor with alopecia areata.

V is TRBV30 and J is TRBJ1-5; maybe TRBD1 (5 bases). The CDR3 spans 16 residues. Germline V gene sequence: CDR1 GTSNPN, CDR2 SVGIG (reference sequence). Deletions cut 0 bases from V and 3 bases from J, with 15 bases between. CDR3: CAWSVYKGHHNQPQHF. The CDR3 DNA reads TGTGCCTGGAGTGTATATAAAGGACACCACAATCAGCCCCAGCATTTT.

The genes are TRBV6-5 and TRBJ1-5, with 9 bases identical to TRBD1. Germline-derived CDR1 and CDR2 are MNHEY and SVGAGI. The J segment lost 3 bases and the V segment lost 6 bases, leaving 6 bases of the junction unmatched. This CDR3 has 15 amino acids. CDR3 region: CASSRDRVYNQPQHF. DNA of the CDR3: TGTGCCAGCAGCCGGGACAGGGTCTACAATCAGCCCCAGCATTTT.

The table lists this clone with a few counts. The chain uses TRBV29-1 and TRBJ2-5; TRBD2 agrees at 11 bases. Trimming took 7 bases from V and 3 from J; bases not matched to a gene: 4. CDR3 length: 13 amino acids. Germline assignment: CDR1 SQVTM and CDR2 ANQGSEA. The CDR3 sequence is CSAVTSGEETQYF. Written as DNA, the CDR3 is TGCAGCGCAGTGACTAGCGGGGAAGAGACCCAGTACTTC.

The V call is TRBV7-2, the J call TRBJ1-1; unclear D gene. V lost 2 bases to trimming and J lost 1 base, with 11 bases between them. CDR3 length: 15 amino acids. The V gene's germline CDR1 is SGHTA and CDR2 FQGNSA. DNA for the CDR3: TGTGCCAGCAGCTTACGTTCTTTGCGGAACACTGAAGCTTTCTTT. Its protein product is CASSLRSLRNTEAFF.

This clone was observed a few times. The CDR3 reads CAWSVSFAGSTDTQYF. The CDR3 bases are TGTGCCTGGAGTGTGTCTTTTGCGGGTAGCACAGATACGCAGTATTTT. This chain links TRBV30 with TRBJ2-3; D might be TRBD2 (5 bases). Germline V CDR1 and CDR2: GTSNPN, SVGIG (reference sequence). The CDR3 covers 16 residues. Trimming pared 0 bases from V and 0 bases from J, leaving 13 bases between.

This clone was counted once. The chain links TRBV7-2 to TRBJ1-2; no clear D. Germline values: CDR1 SGHTA, CDR2 FQGNSA. This CDR3 is built from 10 residues. Trimming took 1 base from V and 7 from J, leaving 1 base between them. CDR3 nucleotides: TGTGCCAGCAGCTTAGTTGGCTACACCTTC. The encoded protein is CASSLVGYTF.

The chain recombines TRBV10-3 with TRBJ2-7; perhaps D is TRBD1 or TRBD2 (5 bases each). CDR3 size: 16 residues. Germline CDR1 ENHRY, CDR2 SYGVKD. The V gene lost 6 bases and the J gene lost 5 bases, with 23 bases spanning the gap. The DNA of the CDR3 is TGTGCCATCAGCGTTCCGAGGGGCTACGCCGTCCACGAGCAGTACTTC. Amino acids: CAISVPRGYAVHEQYF.